This T cell receptor (beta chain) was identified during a study of cytomegalovirus exposure and HLA in healthy donors. Study conclusions and caveats: There were some public TCRs occurring in many donors, but most TCR sequences were rare.

A note on this clone: Its cognate antigen is unknown.

The PCR employed 60 Vbeta primers together with 13 Jbeta primers. Sequencing used immunoSEQ multiplex PCR; TCRdb keeps in-frame clones, though not all of them. The sample contains roughly 200,000 clones, less than 90% of which appear only once. Trimming removed 4 bases from V and 2 bases from J; junction bases left unmatched: 5. Germline CDR1 is SGHAT and CDR2 is FQNNGV. The CDR3 has 15 residues. This receptor was obtained from a woman aged 30 to 39 in good health and CMV-seronegative. The V and J genes are TRBV11-2 and TRBJ2-5, with 9 bases lining up with TRBD2. The sequenced sample consisted of PBMCs. The CDR3 DNA reads TGTGCCAGCAGCTATAGCGGGGGATATCAAGAGACCCAGTACTTC. Translating it yields CASSYSGGYQETQYF.